This TCR beta chain appears in the sequencing data of a study of blood T cell repertoires in COVID-19. On the study more broadly: PBMCs, B-cell-depleted T cells, or T cells were the source of the cDNA or gDNA that made up the material.

Germline CDR1 reads SGHRS; CDR2 reads YFSETQ. The CDR3 loop spans 15 amino acids. V trimming: 4 bases; J trimming: 8 bases; junction bases outside the gene matches: 6. In the authors' methods: Amplifying reference gene primers gave estimates of nucleated cell counts. The method was immunoSEQ multiplex PCR; TCRdb's version includes in-frame clones alone and lacks a portion of them. V, J and clone size were drawn from that table, and D and trimming were deduced from the DNA. The top ten clones hold around 8.1% of a sample with 40,000 to 50,000 clones, 85% to 90% of them seen once. The sequence came from a man under 40 with active or convalescent COVID-19. Sequences were obtained from peripheral blood. The V gene is TRBV5-1, the J gene TRBJ1-6; 10 bases agree with TRBD1. CDR3 protein: CASSIGDRGYSPLHF. CDR3 DNA: TGCGCCAGCAGCATCGGGGACAGGGGATATTCACCCCTCCACTTT.